Shown below are 5 T cell receptor beta chains from a single sample sequenced in a study of beta chain features in type 1 diabetes. Study-level results: Moderate but significant shortening of TCRB CDR3s was recorded in all four CD4+ subsets from Type 1 diabetes patients.

Their target antigens are unknown. Sequenced material consisted of expressed TCRB transcripts (all of the isolated RNA was reverse transcribed). Sequenced by immunoSEQ multiplex PCR; TCRdb stores in-frame clones only, minus some. The sample holds about 15,000 clones, almost 70% seen once. Sequencing input: Tregs from blood. Receptors were obtained from a man younger than 40 with type 1 diabetes.

As regards this clone: This sample includes further DNA sequences coding for the same CDR3. The chain has TRBV27 and TRBJ2-5, with TRBD2 identical over 11 bases. Trimming removed 4 bases from V and 1 base from J; junction bases left unmatched: 2. The CDR3 loop spans 15 amino acids. Germline CDR1 and CDR2: MNHEY and SMNVEV (reference sequence). In nucleotides, the CDR3 is TGTGCCAGCAGTTCTAGCGGGAGGAGCCAAGAGACCCAGTACTTC. Translating it yields CASSSSGRSQETQYF.

V gene TRBV5-6 combines with J gene TRBJ1-1; TRBD1 is a possible D gene (6 bases). Between the trimmed V and J ends, which lost 0 bases and 0 bases, there was a span of 12 bases. Germline V gene lookup returns CDR1 SGHDT and CDR2 YYEEEE. This CDR3 contains 16 residues. The DNA of the CDR3 is TGTGCCAGCAGCTTGGGAGACAGGATCCTGAACACTGAAGCTTTCTTT. Its translation: CASSLGDRILNTEAFF. The whole variable domain, remainder taken from reference TRBV5-6 and TRBJ1-1, is DAGVTQSPTHLIKTRGQQVTLRCSPKSGHDTVSWYQQALGQGPQFIFQYYEEEERQRGNFPDRFSGHQFPNYSSELNVNALLLGDSALYLCASSLGDRILNTEAFFGQGTRLTVV.

This sequence joins TRBV5-1 and TRBJ2-7; D possibly corresponds to TRBD1 (6 bases). The germline CDR1 and CDR2 sequences are SGHRS and YFSETQ. The CDR3 has 13 residues. Between the trimmed V and J ends, which lost 3 bases and 2 bases, there was a span of 9 bases. Here the CDR3 DNA reads TGCGCCAGCAGCTCACAGGGTACCTACGAGCAGTACTTC. Its translation is CASSSQGTYEQYF.

The genes are TRBV19 and TRBJ2-1; D may be TRBD2 (6 bases). V was cut by 9 bases and J by 4 bases, with 16 bases left in between. Germline values: CDR1 LNHDA, CDR2 SQIVND (reference sequence). This CDR3 has 14 amino acids. This CDR3 is CASASGGAYNEQFF. The CDR3 nucleotides are TGTGCCAGCGCTAGTGGAGGGGCTTACAATGAGCAGTTCTTC.

The chain is built from TRBV4-2 and TRBJ1-3, with D possibly being TRBD1 (5 bases). V was shortened by 1 base and J by 1 base, with 11 bases between the two germline ends. Per the germline V gene, CDR1 is LGHNA and CDR2 is YNFKEQ. The CDR3 is 16 amino acids. The chain's CDR3 is CASSQGGGGSGNTIYF. The DNA of the CDR3 is TGTGCCAGCAGCCAAGGTGGGGGAGGATCTGGAAACACCATATATTTT.